A selection of T cell receptor beta chains follows, all from one sample in a study of vaccination and CD4 T cells after COVID-19. No antigen is known for these receptors. In TCRdb, the PCR reads were re-called with MiXCR into one record per CDR3 protein. The table records some 9,300 distinct CDR3 sequences, roughly 64% of them present only once. Sequencing input: CD4+ T cells from blood, cultured in vitro. These receptors all come from a human donor who had recovered from COVID-19. CDR3s include the opening cysteine and the closing phenylalanine or tryptophan. D genes are given only for firm matches. The size field is filled for only some rows; it gives once, few, many or a size class.

v_gene	j_gene	abundance	d_gene	CDR3aa	CDR3nt
TRBV10-3	TRBJ2-1	NA	NA	CASSYSSSSINEQFF	TGTGCCAGCAGTTACTCGTCATCTAGCATCAATGAGCAGTTCTTC
TRBV7-3	TRBJ2-6	few	TRBD1	CASSPRDRATGANVLTF	TGTGCCAGCAGCCCTCGGGACAGGGCTACTGGGGCCAACGTCCTGACTTTC
TRBV7-6	TRBJ1-4	once	NA	CASSPGIRGSANEKLFF	TGTGCCAGCAGCCCCGGGATTAGGGGTTCAGCTAATGAAAAACTGTTTTTT
TRBV6-1	TRBJ1-6	hyperexpanded	TRBD1	CASSRGQGESPLHF	TGTGCCAGCAGCAGGGGACAGGGGGAGTCACCCCTCCACTTT
TRBV9	TRBJ2-3	NA	NA	CASSRGPRTSTDTQYF	TGTGCCAGCAGCCGCGGCCCGCGGACTAGCACAGATACGCAGTATTTT
TRBV7-9	TRBJ1-6	few	TRBD1	CASSRNERLGGRGNSPLHF	TGTGCCAGCAGCCGAAACGAGCGACTGGGAGGCAGGGGGAATTCACCCCTCCACTTT
TRBV7-2	TRBJ1-1	NA	NA	CASSLNGVWGEAFF	TGTGCCAGCAGCTTAAATGGGGTTTGGGGGGAGGCTTTCTTT
TRBV5-1	TRBJ2-7	once	NA	CASSLYRDEQYF	TGCGCCAGCAGCTTATACAGGGACGAGCAGTACTTC
TRBV20-1	TRBJ2-1	few	TRBD2	CSARGTSGGKWWEQFF	TGCAGTGCTAGAGGTACGAGCGGGGGGAAGTGGTGGGAGCAGTTCTTC
TRBV2	TRBJ1-2	NA	NA	CASSEAAGRNYGYTF	TGTGCCAGCAGTGAAGCTGCAGGGAGAAACTATGGCTACACCTTC
TRBV20-1	TRBJ1-6	NA	TRBD1	CSARERGLPSPLHF	TGCAGTGCTAGAGAGAGGGGGCTGCCTTCACCCCTCCACTTT
TRBV28	TRBJ1-6	NA	NA	CASSLAPPGVSQSPLHF	TGTGCCAGCAGTTTGGCCCCTCCGGGAGTTAGTCAATCACCCCTCCACTTT
TRBV2	TRBJ2-3	NA	NA	CAGSTSADTQYF	TGTGCCGGATCAACGAGTGCAGATACGCAGTATTTT
TRBV27	TRBJ1-5	NA	NA	CASSASGKQPQHF	TGTGCCAGCAGTGCTTCAGGGAAACAGCCCCAGCATTTT
TRBV6-5	TRBJ2-7	NA	NA	CASSYSRGATYEQYF	TGTGCCAGCAGTTACTCAAGAGGGGCAACCTACGAGCAGTACTTC
TRBV18	TRBJ2-2	NA	NA	CASSPPGRSGELFF	TGTGCCAGCTCACCACCCGGCCGATCCGGGGAGCTGTTTTTT
TRBV28	TRBJ1-2	NA	NA	CASSLRDNYGYTF	TGTGCCAGCAGTTTAAGGGACAACTATGGCTACACCTTC
TRBV6-2/TRBV6-3	TRBJ2-2	few	TRBD1	CASQQTGTGMAGELFF	TGTGCCAGCCAACAAACCGGGACAGGGATGGCCGGGGAGCTGTTTTTT
TRBV27	TRBJ2-2	once	NA	CASSLSSSRISRRDRAGELFF	TGTGCCAGCAGTTTATCGTCCTCAAGAATATCCCGACGGGATAGAGCCGGGGAGCTGTTTTTT